Listed below are T cell receptor beta chains from one sample, sequenced in a study of control samples from healthy donors and cancer patients. Repertoires were generated with immunoSEQ multiplex PCR, while TCRdb's copy carries only in-frame clones and drops some. The data hold about 85,000 clones, with approximately 88% observed a single time. The sequenced material came from blood. Receptor source: a woman aged 60-75 years in good health. The CDR3 runs from the conserved cysteine through the conserved F or W. Fields, in order: V gene, D gene, clone size, J gene, CDR3 protein, CDR3 DNA. The D gene is left open where the match is weak. A row's size may be missing; if present it is once, few, many or a size class.

V gene: TRBV5-6; D gene: TRBD1; clone size: NA; J gene: TRBJ2-3; CDR3 protein: CASSWDRGTDTQYF; CDR3 DNA: TGTGCCAGCAGCTGGGACAGGGGCACAGATACGCAGTATTTT
V gene: TRBV24-1; D gene: NA; clone size: NA; J gene: TRBJ1-1; CDR3 protein: CATSRGMAAEAFF; CDR3 DNA: TGTGCCACCAGTCGAGGCATGGCGGCTGAAGCTTTCTTT
V gene: TRBV28; D gene: NA; clone size: NA; J gene: TRBJ1-1; CDR3 protein: CASRRDPVVSAFF; CDR3 DNA: TGTGCCAGCAGACGGGACCCCGTGGTTTCGGCTTTCTTT
V gene: TRBV12-5; D gene: NA; clone size: NA; J gene: TRBJ2-1; CDR3 protein: CASGLVLGPRFNEQFF; CDR3 DNA: TGTGCTAGTGGTTTGGTACTTGGACCTCGCTTCAATGAGCAGTTCTTC
V gene: TRBV3-1/TRBV3-2; D gene: TRBD1; clone size: NA; J gene: TRBJ2-1; CDR3 protein: CASSLAGQGSYNEQFF; CDR3 DNA: TGTGCCAGCAGCCTAGCAGGACAGGGCTCCTACAATGAGCAGTTCTTC
V gene: TRBV7-8; D gene: NA; clone size: NA; J gene: TRBJ2-2; CDR3 protein: CASSFDSHTGELFF; CDR3 DNA: TGTGCCAGCAGCTTCGATTCCCACACCGGGGAGCTGTTTTTT
V gene: TRBV5-1; D gene: TRBD1; clone size: NA; J gene: TRBJ1-6; CDR3 protein: CASSIGQGNSPLHF; CDR3 DNA: TGCGCCAGCAGCATTGGACAGGGTAACTCACCCCTCCACTTT
V gene: TRBV6-6; D gene: NA; clone size: NA; J gene: TRBJ2-7; CDR3 protein: CASSYGNSYEQYF; CDR3 DNA: TGTGCCAGCAGTTACGGGAACTCCTACGAGCAGTACTTC
V gene: TRBV12-3/TRBV12-4; D gene: NA; clone size: NA; J gene: TRBJ1-1; CDR3 protein: CASSPIGNTEAFF; CDR3 DNA: TGTGCCAGCAGTCCTATTGGGAACACTGAAGCTTTCTTT
V gene: TRBV19; D gene: TRBD2; clone size: NA; J gene: TRBJ2-1; CDR3 protein: CASSLASGNFISYNEQFF; CDR3 DNA: TGTGCCAGTAGTTTAGCTAGCGGGAATTTCATCTCCTACAATGAGCAGTTCTTC
V gene: TRBV6-5; D gene: NA; clone size: NA; J gene: TRBJ1-2; CDR3 protein: CASSPATGYGYTF; CDR3 DNA: TGTGCCAGCAGCCCAGCGACAGGATATGGCTACACCTTC
V gene: TRBV18; D gene: TRBD1; clone size: NA; J gene: TRBJ1-1; CDR3 protein: CASSRQGADEAFF; CDR3 DNA: TGTGCCAGCTCACGACAGGGGGCAGATGAAGCTTTCTTT
V gene: TRBV7-9; D gene: TRBD1; clone size: NA; J gene: TRBJ1-1; CDR3 protein: CASRPQGAEGTNTEAFF; CDR3 DNA: TGTGCCAGCAGACCCCAGGGGGCAGAGGGGACGAACACTGAAGCTTTCTTT
V gene: TRBV7-9; D gene: NA; clone size: once; J gene: TRBJ1-3; CDR3 protein: CASSPYGAASGNTIYF; CDR3 DNA: TGTGCCAGCAGCCCGTATGGGGCTGCCTCTGGAAACACCATATATTTT
V gene: TRBV5-4; D gene: NA; clone size: once; J gene: TRBJ2-5; CDR3 protein: CASSWGLNSRGETQYF; CDR3 DNA: TGTGCCAGCAGCTGGGGCTTGAATTCTCGGGGGGAGACCCAGTACTTC
V gene: TRBV5-1; D gene: NA; clone size: NA; J gene: TRBJ1-6; CDR3 protein: CASSAQGSPLHF; CDR3 DNA: TGCGCCAGCAGCGCCCAGGGTTCACCCCTCCACTTT
V gene: TRBV9; D gene: TRBD2; clone size: NA; J gene: TRBJ2-1; CDR3 protein: CASSLTPGLAYNEQFF; CDR3 DNA: TGTGCCAGCAGCCTAACACCGGGACTAGCGTACAATGAGCAGTTCTTC
V gene: TRBV29-1; D gene: TRBD1; clone size: NA; J gene: TRBJ2-3; CDR3 protein: CSVAGTGGALTDTQYF; CDR3 DNA: TGCAGCGTAGCAGGGACAGGGGGGGCCCTCACAGATACGCAGTATTTT
V gene: TRBV20-1; D gene: NA; clone size: once; J gene: TRBJ2-5; CDR3 protein: CSASETQYF; CDR3 DNA: TGCAGTGCCTCAGAGACCCAGTACTTC
V gene: TRBV2; D gene: TRBD2; clone size: NA; J gene: TRBJ2-7; CDR3 protein: CASKREGYEQYF; CDR3 DNA: TGTGCCAGCAAACGGGAGGGCTACGAGCAGTACTTC
V gene: TRBV2; D gene: NA; clone size: NA; J gene: TRBJ2-3; CDR3 protein: CASSEAGTDTQYF; CDR3 DNA: TGTGCCAGCAGTGAGGCGGGCACAGATACGCAGTATTTT
V gene: TRBV13; D gene: NA; clone size: NA; J gene: TRBJ1-1; CDR3 protein: CASSLPTENTEAFF; CDR3 DNA: TGTGCCAGCAGCTTACCTACAGAGAACACTGAAGCTTTCTTT
V gene: TRBV27; D gene: NA; clone size: NA; J gene: TRBJ1-2; CDR3 protein: CASSPGDRNYGYTF; CDR3 DNA: TGTGCCAGCAGTCCGGGCGACAGGAACTATGGCTACACCTTC
V gene: TRBV6-2/TRBV6-3; D gene: NA; clone size: NA; J gene: TRBJ2-5; CDR3 protein: CASSPGPQETQYF; CDR3 DNA: TGTGCCAGCAGCCCGGGTCCCCAAGAGACCCAGTACTTC
V gene: TRBV5-1; D gene: TRBD1; clone size: NA; J gene: TRBJ1-1; CDR3 protein: CASSLRGTGLPEAFF; CDR3 DNA: TGCGCCAGCAGCCTGAGAGGGACAGGTCTCCCTGAAGCTTTCTTT
V gene: TRBV7-9; D gene: TRBD1; clone size: NA; J gene: TRBJ2-7; CDR3 protein: CASSSDRGSYEQYF; CDR3 DNA: TGTGCCAGCAGCTCGGACAGGGGGAGCTACGAGCAGTACTTC
V gene: TRBV24-1; D gene: TRBD1; clone size: NA; J gene: TRBJ2-3; CDR3 protein: CATSDPYRGTTDTQYF; CDR3 DNA: TGTGCCACCAGTGATCCTTACAGGGGAACCACAGATACGCAGTATTTT
V gene: TRBV5-1; D gene: TRBD1; clone size: NA; J gene: TRBJ2-7; CDR3 protein: CASSGTGVYEQYF; CDR3 DNA: TGCGCCAGCTCGGGGACAGGGGTCTACGAGCAGTACTTC
V gene: TRBV4-2; D gene: NA; clone size: NA; J gene: TRBJ2-5; CDR3 protein: CASSQGGVAETQYF; CDR3 DNA: TGTGCCAGCAGCCAAGGGGGAGTAGCGGAGACCCAGTACTTC
V gene: TRBV6-6; D gene: NA; clone size: once; J gene: TRBJ2-1; CDR3 protein: CATGTLSSYNEQFF; CDR3 DNA: TGTGCCACCGGGACGCTTAGCTCCTACAATGAGCAGTTCTTC
V gene: TRBV11-2; D gene: TRBD2; clone size: few; J gene: TRBJ2-1; CDR3 protein: CASSRSSGAYNEQFF; CDR3 DNA: TGTGCCAGCAGCCGATCTAGCGGGGCCTACAATGAGCAGTTCTTC
V gene: TRBV29-1; D gene: TRBD2; clone size: once; J gene: TRBJ2-7; CDR3 protein: CSAGGGYEQYF; CDR3 DNA: TGCAGTGCGGGGGGGGGCTACGAGCAGTACTTC
V gene: TRBV28; D gene: TRBD1; clone size: NA; J gene: TRBJ1-4; CDR3 protein: CASSLAGTGDEKLFF; CDR3 DNA: TGTGCCAGCAGTTTGGCCGGGACAGGGGATGAAAAACTGTTTTTT
V gene: TRBV3-1/TRBV3-2; D gene: NA; clone size: NA; J gene: TRBJ2-7; CDR3 protein: CASSQVRARFYEQYF; CDR3 DNA: TGTGCCAGCAGCCAAGTCAGAGCCCGGTTTTACGAGCAGTACTTC
V gene: TRBV5-1; D gene: TRBD1; clone size: NA; J gene: TRBJ2-7; CDR3 protein: CASSATGGSYEQYF; CDR3 DNA: TGCGCCAGCAGCGCGACAGGGGGCTCCTACGAGCAGTACTTC
V gene: TRBV6-2/TRBV6-3; D gene: NA; clone size: NA; J gene: TRBJ2-5; CDR3 protein: CASSYWAVGETQYF; CDR3 DNA: TGTGCCAGCAGTTACTGGGCTGTGGGGGAGACCCAGTACTTC
V gene: TRBV5-4; D gene: NA; clone size: NA; J gene: TRBJ1-1; CDR3 protein: CASSLREGGNTEAFF; CDR3 DNA: TGTGCCAGCAGCTTGCGGGAGGGGGGGAACACTGAAGCTTTCTTT
V gene: TRBV5-4; D gene: NA; clone size: NA; J gene: TRBJ1-5; CDR3 protein: CASSLQGHNQPQHF; CDR3 DNA: TGTGCCAGCAGCTTGCAGGGGCACAATCAGCCCCAGCATTTT
V gene: TRBV5-1; D gene: TRBD1; clone size: NA; J gene: TRBJ2-7; CDR3 protein: CASSLAGAGGYEQYF; CDR3 DNA: TGCGCCAGCAGCTTGGCCGGAGCAGGGGGCTACGAGCAGTACTTC
V gene: TRBV6-5; D gene: TRBD2; clone size: once; J gene: TRBJ2-1; CDR3 protein: CASSIQTSGGNEQFF; CDR3 DNA: TGTGCCAGCAGTATCCAGACTAGCGGGGGTAATGAGCAGTTCTTC
V gene: TRBV3-1/TRBV3-2; D gene: TRBD1; clone size: NA; J gene: TRBJ2-7; CDR3 protein: CASSQDRWDSPSYEQYF; CDR3 DNA: TGTGCCAGCAGCCAAGATAGGTGGGACAGTCCTTCCTACGAGCAGTACTTC
V gene: TRBV6-8; D gene: TRBD2; clone size: NA; J gene: TRBJ2-7; CDR3 protein: CASSLTSTYEQYF; CDR3 DNA: TGTGCCAGCAGTTTGACTAGCACCTACGAGCAGTACTTC
V gene: TRBV12-3/TRBV12-4; D gene: NA; clone size: NA; J gene: TRBJ2-5; CDR3 protein: CASSLAEQETQYF; CDR3 DNA: TGTGCCAGCAGTTTAGCGGAACAAGAGACCCAGTACTTC
V gene: TRBV27; D gene: NA; clone size: NA; J gene: TRBJ2-2; CDR3 protein: CASSLRSGELFF; CDR3 DNA: TGTGCCAGCAGTTTAAGGAGCGGGGAGCTGTTTTTT
V gene: TRBV5-1; D gene: TRBD1; clone size: NA; J gene: TRBJ2-7; CDR3 protein: CASSLVSRGPYEQYF; CDR3 DNA: TGCGCCAGCAGCTTGGTAAGCAGGGGGCCCTACGAGCAGTACTTC
V gene: TRBV10-3; D gene: TRBD2; clone size: NA; J gene: TRBJ2-3; CDR3 protein: CAISDPGASGETDTQYF; CDR3 DNA: TGTGCCATCAGTGACCCGGGGGCTAGCGGGGAAACAGATACGCAGTATTTT